This passage covers 32 T cell receptor beta chains from one sample sequenced in a study of graft-versus-host responses after intestinal transplantation. Their recognized antigens are unknown. The table came from immunoSEQ multiplex PCR; TCRdb's copy has only in-frame clones and leaves some out. The table has about 81,000 clones, around 93% seen once. The specimen comprised unstimulated CD4+ T cells sorted from spleen or lymph node cells, sampled before transplant. These receptors were obtained from a human donor who was the organ donor for an intestinal transplant.

The chain uses TRBV21-1 and TRBJ2-7; the table calls TRBD2, which could not be checked here. TRBV21-1 is a pseudogene locus. This CDR3 is built from 18 residues. CDR3 protein: CASSKVADAGGFSYEQYF. CDR3 nucleotide sequence: TGTGCCAGCAGCAAAGTCGCGGATGCGGGGGGTTTCTCCTACGAGCAGTACTTC.

The rearrangement joins TRBV20-1 to TRBJ2-7; D possibly corresponds to TRBD1 (5 bases). Trimming removed 5 bases from V and 3 bases from J, with 8 bases in between. Germline CDR1 and CDR2: DFQATT and SNEGSKA (reference sequence). This CDR3 spans 11 amino acids. Here the CDR3 DNA reads TGCAGTGCTCATAGGGGCTACGAGCAGTACTTC. The encoded protein is CSAHRGYEQYF.

The chain has TRBV9 and TRBJ2-7; D gene uncertain. V gave up 4 bases and J gave up 7 bases, with 15 bases separating them. Looked up from germline, CDR1 is SGDLS and CDR2 is YYNGEE. The CDR3 totals 13 residues. The CDR3 region has the DNA TGTGCCAGCAGCCCCAACTCGAATTCTGAGCAGTACTTC. The encoded protein is CASSPNSNSEQYF.

The chain is built from TRBV19 and TRBJ1-6, with TRBD1 matching over 8 bases. Germline trimming cut 9 bases from V and 0 bases from J; bases unmatched to any gene: 4. Germline CDR1 reads LNHDA; CDR2 reads SQIVND (reference sequence). The CDR3 spans 15 residues. The CDR3 sequence is CARTGAISYNSPLHF. The CDR3 region has the DNA TGTGCCAGGACAGGGGCAATCTCCTATAATTCACCCCTCCACTTT.

There are a few counts of this clone. This chain joins TRBV27 and TRBJ2-1; 9 bases fit TRBD2. The germline V gene has CDR1 MNHEY and CDR2 SMNVEV (reference sequence). V shed 4 bases, J shed 3 bases, and the junction held 7 bases outside the gene matches. CDR3 length: 16 amino acids. The CDR3 region is CASSSGTSSHYNEQFF. CDR3 DNA: TGTGCCAGCAGTTCAGGGACTAGCAGCCACTACAATGAGCAGTTCTTC.

V usage is TRBV27 and J usage is TRBJ2-5, with TRBD1 identical over 9 bases. The CDR3 has 18 amino acids. Trimming took 0 bases from V and 2 from J; bases not matched to a gene: 10. The V gene's germline CDR1 is MNHEY and CDR2 SMNVEV (reference sequence). CDR3 sequence reads: CASSLSISGTGLQETQYF. The DNA of the CDR3 is TGTGCCAGCAGTTTATCGATATCAGGGACAGGGCTACAAGAGACCCAGTACTTC.

The chain uses TRBV7-6 and TRBJ2-7; 8 positions match TRBD1. This CDR3 contains 14 residues. Germline lookup yields CDR1 SGHVS and CDR2 FNYEAQ. Trimming cost V 5 bases and J 3 bases; bases outside gene matches: 6. The CDR3 nucleotides read TGTGCCAGCAGCCCCCGACAGGGGTTCTACGAGCAGTACTTC. Translated: CASSPRQGFYEQYF.

The gene calls are TRBV15 and TRBJ2-4; D call uncertain. Trimming took 0 bases from V and 0 from J, leaving 6 bases between them. This CDR3 has 15 residues. CDR1 is LNHNV and CDR2 is YYDKDF in the germline V gene (reference sequence). This CDR3 reads CATSRDRRAKNIQYF. The CDR3 DNA follows: TGTGCCACCAGCAGAGATCGTCGAGCCAAAAACATTCAGTACTTC. The whole variable domain, filled in from reference TRBV15 and TRBJ2-4, reads DAMVIQNPRYQVTQFGKPVTLSCSQTLNHNVMYWYQQKSSQAPKLLFHYYDKDFNNEADTPDNFQSRRPNTSFCFLDIRSPGLGDTAMYLCATSRDRRAKNIQYFGAGTRLSVL.

The J gene is TRBJ2-1, the V gene TRBV11-2, with a weak D call TRBD2 (7 bases). Germline values: CDR1 SGHAT, CDR2 FQNNGV. This CDR3 is built from 16 residues. The V and J ends lost 1 base and 3 bases respectively, with 13 bases between them. CDR3 loop: CASSLVGGGRYNEQFF. The CDR3 coding sequence is TGTGCCAGCAGCTTAGTTGGGGGGGGGCGCTACAATGAGCAGTTCTTC.

This chain uses TRBV9 with TRBJ1-5, with a possible D match to TRBD1 (5 bases). Trimming shortened V by 0 bases and J by 2 bases, and 15 bases separated the two germline ends. The CDR3 extends over 17 amino acids. Germline V gives CDR1 SGDLS, CDR2 YYNGEE. For the CDR3, the DNA is TGTGCCAGCAGCGTAGCTACGCGGGGAGGGGGCAATCAGCCCCAGCATTTT. Its translation is CASSVATRGGGNQPQHF.

The chain is built from TRBV7-9 and TRBJ1-5; D uncertain. The CDR3 contains 16 residues. Trimming left V 4 bases short and J 2 bases short, with 15 bases between. Germline V gives CDR1 SEHNR, CDR2 FQNEAQ (reference sequence). DNA of the CDR3: TGTGCCAGCAGCTCCTCGGAGGACTTCGGCAATCAGCCCCAGCATTTT. Translated: CASSSSEDFGNQPQHF.

The chain carries TRBV5-1 and TRBJ2-3, with 8 bases aligning to TRBD2. Germline V gene sequence: CDR1 SGHRS, CDR2 YFSETQ. This CDR3 is built from 17 residues. The V gene end was trimmed by 3 bases and the J gene end by 3 bases; junction bases not matched to a gene: 12. The CDR3 reads CASSWTSWNGSTDTQYF. The CDR3 DNA sequence: TGCGCCAGCAGCTGGACTAGCTGGAACGGTTCGACAGATACGCAGTATTTT.

The chain uses TRBV15 and TRBJ1-5; TRBD1 aligns across 10 bases. Germline V gene lookup returns CDR1 LNHNV and CDR2 YYDKDF (reference sequence). CDR3 size: 17 residues. J lost 8 bases, V lost 0 bases, and 10 bases had no gene match. In nucleotides, the CDR3 is TGTGCCACCAGCAGAGATTGGGACAGGGGCAGCAAGAAGCCCCAGCATTTT. Translating it yields CATSRDWDRGSKKPQHF. Full variable domain (outside the CDR3, taken from reference TRBV15 and TRBJ1-5): DAMVIQNPRYQVTQFGKPVTLSCSQTLNHNVMYWYQQKSSQAPKLLFHYYDKDFNNEADTPDNFQSRRPNTSFCFLDIRSPGLGDTAMYLCATSRDWDRGSKKPQHFGDGTRLSIL.

The gene calls are TRBV15 and TRBJ2-5, with D possibly matching TRBD1 (6 bases). CDR1 LNHNV and CDR2 YYDKDF come from the germline V gene (reference sequence). V dropped 0 bases and J dropped 2 bases, with 7 bases sitting between them. This CDR3 comprises 14 residues. The CDR3: CATSRDGTQETQYF. Here the CDR3 DNA reads TGTGCCACCAGCAGAGATGGGACACAAGAGACCCAGTACTTC.

The genes are TRBV6-4 and TRBJ2-2; 7 positions agree with TRBD1. The CDR3 loop spans 14 amino acids. The junction had 5 bases not matched to a gene; V was cut back by 5 bases and J by 5 bases. CDR1 and CDR2 (germline): MRHNA, SNTAGT. CDR3 in amino acids: CASSLQGWTGELFF. The CDR3 DNA reads as TGTGCCAGCAGTCTACAGGGGTGGACCGGGGAGCTGTTTTTT.

The V call is TRBV28, the J call TRBJ1-1; 7 bases line up with TRBD1. Unmatched junction bases numbered 2, after V lost 3 bases and J lost 7 bases. From germline, CDR1 is MDHEN and CDR2 SYDVKM. The CDR3 runs 12 residues. In DNA, the CDR3 is TGTGCCAGCAGTTTGGACAGGCGTGAAGCTTTCTTT. Amino acids: CASSLDRREAFF.

The chain is built from TRBV30 and TRBJ2-2; 9 nucleotides match TRBD1. The V and J ends lost 5 bases and 5 bases, in that order; junction bases with no gene match: 0. The CDR3 extends over 12 amino acids. Germline values: CDR1 GTSNPN, CDR2 SVGIG (reference sequence). The CDR3 nucleotides are TGTGCCTGGGGGACAGGGACCGGGGAGCTGTTTTTT. This encodes CAWGTGTGELFF.

V and J are TRBV5-1 and TRBJ1-4, with 8 bases identical to TRBD1. Germline V gives CDR1 SGHRS, CDR2 YFSETQ. V lost 4 bases to trimming and J lost 7 bases; unmatched junction nucleotides: 9. The CDR3 has 15 residues. CDR3 amino acids: CASSLGQGGGEKLFF. The CDR3 DNA follows: TGCGCCAGCAGCCTCGGACAGGGAGGCGGTGAAAAACTGTTTTTT.

The V call is TRBV7-3, the J call TRBJ2-5; 8 bases are a match to TRBD1. Germline CDR1 SGHTA, CDR2 FQGTGA. Trimming took 5 bases from V and 3 from J; bases not matched to a gene: 5. The CDR3 has 14 residues. For the CDR3, the DNA is TGTGCCAGCAGCCCGACAGGGGCGAAAGAGACCCAGTACTTC. Translating gives CASSPTGAKETQYF.

The chain carries TRBV6-6 and TRBJ1-2; 11 bases are a match to TRBD1. V trimming: 6 bases; J trimming: 5 bases; junction bases outside the gene matches: 5. Germline V CDR1 and CDR2: MNHNY, SVGAGI (reference sequence). The CDR3 is 14 amino acids. CDR3 coding DNA: TGTGCCAGCAGGGACGGACAGGGGGCATATGGCTACACCTTC. Its translation is CASRDGQGAYGYTF.

The chain recombines TRBV29-1 with TRBJ2-1; maybe TRBD1 (7 bases). V shed 2 bases and J shed 16 bases, with 15 bases lying between them. CDR3 length: 11 amino acids. The germline gives CDR1 SQVTM, CDR2 ANQGSEA. CDR3 in DNA: TGCAGCGTTGAATTTGCGGGACAGCCATTCTTC. Protein: CSVEFAGQPFF.

CDR3 DNA: TGTGCCAGCAGCCACCCGGACACGTTAGATACGCAGTATTTT. Protein: CASSHPDTLDTQYF. The chain carries TRBV9 and TRBJ2-3; perhaps TRBD1 as D (5 bases). Deletions cut 4 bases from V and 5 bases from J, with 14 bases between. Germline CDR1 and CDR2: SGDLS and YYNGEE. This CDR3 contains 14 residues.

This clone appeared a single time. The chain couples TRBV7-6 to TRBJ1-4, with 8 bases identical to TRBD1. The CDR3 sequence is 15 residues long. Germline CDR1 and CDR2: SGHVS and FNYEAQ. J was trimmed by 8 bases and V by 5 bases; bases with no gene match: 10. The CDR3 sequence: CASSQGQGGKEKLFF. The DNA of the CDR3 is TGTGCCAGCAGCCAAGGACAGGGAGGGAAGGAAAAACTGTTTTTT.

The V gene is TRBV5-6, the J gene TRBJ2-6, with D possibly TRBD1 on 6 matching bases. The ends were cut back, 2 bases at V and 3 bases at J, with 15 bases in the middle. The CDR3 totals 17 residues. The V gene's germline CDR1 is SGHDT and CDR2 YYEEEE. CDR3 in DNA: TGTGCCAGCAGCTTAGTACAGGGTTCGTTTGGGGCCAACGTCCTGACTTTC. It encodes CASSLVQGSFGANVLTF.

This chain connects TRBV19 to TRBJ1-1; D is possibly TRBD1 (6 bases). V was clipped by 7 bases and J by 4 bases, with 19 bases between them. The CDR3 loop spans 15 amino acids. Germline-derived CDR1 and CDR2 are LNHDA and SQIVND (reference sequence). The CDR3: CASKKLNTGRTEAFF. The CDR3 DNA is TGTGCCAGTAAAAAACTTAATACAGGGCGCACTGAAGCTTTCTTT.

The chain recombines TRBV7-3 with TRBJ2-1, with 13 bases that match TRBD2. CDR3 length: 16 residues. V shed 3 bases and J 10 bases; nucleotides not matched to a gene: 9. Germline V gene data show CDR1 as SGHTA and CDR2 as FQGTGA. DNA for the CDR3: TGTGCCAGCAGCTTGGGAGGACTAGCGGGAGCACAGGAGCAGTTCTTC. It yields the protein CASSLGGLAGAQEQFF.

This rearrangement joins TRBV5-1 to TRBJ2-5; the D gene is possibly TRBD2 (5 bases). Germline CDR1 SGHRS, CDR2 YFSETQ. The CDR3 loop spans 15 amino acids. The V end was cut by 3 bases, the J end by 1 base, with 13 bases between. The CDR3, as DNA: TGCGCCAGCAGCTCCCTATTAAGCGGCCAAGAGACCCAGTACTTC. Translating gives CASSSLLSGQETQYF.

The J gene is TRBJ2-7, the V gene TRBV7-2; D uncertain. V lost 1 base and J 0 bases, leaving 13 bases between the germline ends. Looked up from germline, CDR1 is SGHTA and CDR2 is FQGNSA. CDR3 length equals 16 residues. In DNA, the CDR3 is TGTGCCAGCAGCTTAGTCCCTGGCGGCATCTCCTACGAGCAGTACTTC. This sequence encodes CASSLVPGGISYEQYF.

The gene calls are TRBV6-1 and TRBJ1-3, with TRBD1 as a possible D gene (5 bases). Trimming removed 4 bases from V and 0 bases from J, with 10 bases in between. The CDR3 length is 15 residues. Germline V CDR1 and CDR2: MNHNS, SASEGT. CDR3 in amino acids: CASSAHRTSGNTIYF. The CDR3 nucleotides are TGTGCCAGCAGTGCCCACAGGACCTCTGGAAACACCATATATTTT.

The chain couples TRBV4-2 to TRBJ2-1; tentatively, D is TRBD2 (6 bases). Germline CDR1 is LGHNA and CDR2 is YNFKEQ. This CDR3 contains 15 residues. V was shortened by 4 bases and J by 2 bases, with 12 bases between the two germline ends. CDR3 in amino acids: CASSLGLLTYNEQFF. The CDR3 bases are TGTGCCAGCAGCCTGGGACTGCTTACCTACAATGAGCAGTTCTTC.

This clone was seen a few times. The genes are TRBV7-3 and TRBJ2-1; D is possibly TRBD2 (6 bases). The CDR3 runs to 13 residues. V was trimmed by 5 bases and J by 1 base, leaving 6 bases between them. The V gene's germline CDR1 is SGHTA and CDR2 FQGTGA. The CDR3 reads CASSLASYNEQFF. CDR3 in DNA: TGTGCCAGCAGCCTAGCGTCCTACAATGAGCAGTTCTTC.

The chain is built from TRBV18 and TRBJ2-3, with D perhaps matching TRBD2 (5 bases). Trimming took 2 bases from V and 1 from J, leaving 10 bases between them. Germline assignment: CDR1 KGHSH and CDR2 LQKENI. The CDR3 contains 15 residues. CDR3 protein: CASSPILAGTDTQYF. The CDR3 DNA sequence: TGTGCCAGCTCACCAATTCTAGCCGGCACAGATACGCAGTATTTT.